This TCR beta chain was sequenced during a study of cytomegalovirus exposure and HLA in healthy donors. A few counts support this clone. Deletions cut 5 bases from V and 1 base from J, with 11 bases between. Germline V gene lookup returns CDR1 SGHTA and CDR2 FQGTGA. The CDR3 sequence is 14 residues long. The PCR was carried out with 60 Vbeta primers and 13 Jbeta primers. The protocol was immunoSEQ multiplex PCR, while the TCRdb copy is restricted to in-frame clones and leaves out a portion. The sample has 150,000 to 200,000 clones, over 70% seen once. The sequenced material came from PBMCs. The clonotype was recovered from a man aged 25 to 40 in good health and CMV-seronegative. The rearrangement uses TRBV7-3 and TRBJ1-1, with D possibly TRBD1 on 5 matching bases. The CDR3 sequence: CASSTDGGNTEAFF. CDR3 bases: TGTGCCAGCAGCACGGACGGGGGGAACACTGAAGCTTTCTTT. The full variable domain, its missing parts supplied by reference TRBV7-3 and TRBJ1-1, is GAGVSQTPSNKVTEKGKYVELRCDPISGHTALYWYRQSLGQGPEFLIYFQGTGAADDSGLPNDRFFAVRPEGSVSTLKIQRTERGDSAVYLCASSTDGGNTEAFFGQGTRLTVV.